This TCR beta chain appears in the sequencing data of a study of Ad26.COV2.S vaccination and SARS-CoV-2 variants. A remark on this clone: Antigen specificity is unknown.

Germline assignment: CDR1 LGHNA and CDR2 YNFKEQ. The V and J ends lost 3 bases and 1 base respectively, with 15 bases between them. There are 16 residues in the CDR3. Study-wide results and caveats: In vaccinated individuals, spike-specific CD8+ and CD4+ T cell responses reportedly displayed substantial breadth.

The treatment is: 19 received Ad26.COV2.S at low or high dose, single or two shots; a few received placebo; per-sample allocation not given. Sampling was done on day 63 after the first vaccine or placebo injection. The assay was immunoSEQ multiplex PCR, and TCRdb's table has in-frame clones only and misses some. In the table there are some 340,000 clones, approximately 80% of which are singletons. Sequencing used peripheral blood, obtained in a trial of Ad26.COV2.S vaccine versus placebo. The gene calls are TRBV4-2 and TRBJ1-2, with a possible D match to TRBD1 (5 bases). The source of this sequence is a person aged 18-60 years who received the Ad26.COV2.S COVID-19 vaccine or a placebo. The chain's CDR3 is CASSQNVREDNYGYTF. For the CDR3, the DNA is TGTGCCAGCAGCCAGAATGTCAGGGAGGATAACTATGGCTACACCTTC.